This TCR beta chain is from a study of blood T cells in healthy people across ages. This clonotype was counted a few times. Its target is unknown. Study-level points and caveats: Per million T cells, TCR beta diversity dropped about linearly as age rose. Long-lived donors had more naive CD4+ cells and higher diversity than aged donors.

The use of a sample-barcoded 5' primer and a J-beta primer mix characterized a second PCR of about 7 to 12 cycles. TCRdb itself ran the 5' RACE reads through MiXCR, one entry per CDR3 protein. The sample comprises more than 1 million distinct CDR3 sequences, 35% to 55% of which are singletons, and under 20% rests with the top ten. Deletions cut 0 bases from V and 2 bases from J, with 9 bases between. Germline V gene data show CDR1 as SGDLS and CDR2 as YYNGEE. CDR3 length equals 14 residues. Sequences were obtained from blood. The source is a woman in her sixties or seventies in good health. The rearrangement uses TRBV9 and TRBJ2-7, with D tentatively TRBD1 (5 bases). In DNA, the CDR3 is TGTGCCAGCAGCGTAGCGGACAATACCTACGAGCAGTACTTC. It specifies CASSVADNTYEQYF.